The entry that follows covers one T cell receptor (beta chain) sequence. This clone was picked up a small number of times. The clone's antigen remains unknown. Base qualities are not recorded, but no much larger clone differs from it by a single base. The data were obtained in a study of OX40 agonist ivuxolimab in advanced cancers. Regarding the complete study: The costimulatory receptor OX40 (CD134) was targeted by ivuxolimab, a fully human IgG2 agonistic monoclonal antibody. Patients were allowed to have had prior anti-PD-1, anti-PD-L1 or anti-CTLA-4 therapy, and more than 30% of the dose-escalation patients had previously received checkpoint inhibitors. In the dose-escalation cohort, 65% to 90% of patients were male, and the mean age was around 60 years, with a range of roughly 20 to 80. Intravenous ivuxolimab was administered to patients every 2 weeks at six dose levels: 0.01, 0.1, 0.3, 1.5, 3 and 10 mg/kg. Peripheral TCRbeta sequencing aimed to test whether ivuxolimab altered TCR sequence diversity and caused clonal T-cell expansion. The paper describes the monotherapy dose-escalation part (N = 52 patients) of the phase I trial of ivuxolimab. Partial responses occurred in three dose-escalation patients, of whom one had hepatocellular carcinoma and two had cutaneous melanoma. Of the approximately 54 patients in dose escalation, 19 had hepatocellular carcinoma, approximately 15 had melanoma, 9 had renal cell carcinoma and 9 had head and neck cancer.

Patients with autoimmune disease history or receiving systemic immunosuppression were excluded from the trial. In every dose cohort, peripheral blood was drawn for TCR sequencing at baseline, cycle 4 day 1, and cycle 7 day 1. Samples were obtained from an open-label, multicenter, first-in-human phase I dose-escalation trial of ivuxolimab. The trial enrolled adults with locally advanced or metastatic head and neck squamous cell, hepatocellular, melanoma or renal cell carcinoma. Before TCR sequencing, CD4+ T cells and CD8+ T cells were sorted from peripheral blood as separate populations. V and J are truncated by 4 bases and 5 bases respectively, leaving an intervening sequence of 2 bases. Counted from cysteine to phenylalanine, this CDR3 has 11 amino acids. Kept here is only the CDR3 DNA, which spans 33 bases and is read in frame from base 1. Per the germline V gene (reference sequence), LNHDA is the CDR1 and SQIVND is the CDR2.

The study at large found these results: Which antigens the clonally expanded peripheral T cells were specific for was not determined. At doses from 0.1 to 3.0 mg/kg, clonal expansion was seen in both CD4+ and CD8+ blood T cells between baseline and week 6. After ivuxolimab, expanded clones were on average more numerous among CD8+ T cells than among CD4+ T cells. Low levels of normalized T-cell clonal expansion were also seen in some patients who did not respond. In the 0.1-3.0 mg/kg groups, partial responders had among the lowest normalized peripheral clonal expansion, particularly in CD8+ T cells.

Genomic DNA was extracted from sorted cells for sequencing of the TCRbeta CDR3 region. The immunoSEQ Assay was used for sequencing of TCRbeta CDR3 regions. Entries here come from immuneACCESS through TCRdb and include only in-frame sequences with V and J called. Some clones fail to appear in such tables; in the studies checked, an unresolved V gene covers under half of the shortfall, and the cause of the remainder is unknown. Across this sample there are about 83,000 clones, with about 88% seen only once. The ten top clones hold 7.3% of the sample. The sample in question was CD4+ or CD8+ T cells sorted from blood, obtained in a trial of the OX40 agonist ivuxolimab. The clonotype was recovered from an adult with an advanced solid tumor such as melanoma, head and neck, liver or kidney cancer. The sequence is built from TRBV19 and TRBJ2-2, with the D segment identity uncertain. The CDR3 sequence is CASSRTGELFF. The sequenced DNA: TGTGCCAGTAGTAGAACCGGGGAGCTGTTTTTT.